The rows below give T cell receptor beta chains drawn from one sample of a study of blood T cell repertoires in COVID-19. TCRdb's copy holds only in-frame clones and misses some; the assay was immunoSEQ multiplex PCR. The sample consists of 190,000 or so clones, around 87% of them appearing once. Sample: peripheral blood. The receptors were gathered from a young woman with active or convalescent COVID-19. Each CDR3 is given with its conserved first and last residue. Fields, in order: clone size, CDR3 length, J gene, D gene, V gene, CDR3 protein, CDR3 DNA. A D gene is named only where the DNA matches it firmly. Part of the rows lack a size; the others show once, few, many or a class for expanded clones.

clone size: once
CDR3 length: 14
J gene: TRBJ2-2
D gene: .
V gene: TRBV11-2
CDR3 protein: CASSLVRSTGELFF
CDR3 DNA: TGTGCCAGCAGCTTAGTTCGCAGCACCGGGGAGCTGTTTTTT

clone size: .
CDR3 length: 14
J gene: TRBJ1-6
D gene: TRBD1
V gene: TRBV19
CDR3 protein: CASSITGGESPLHF
CDR3 DNA: TGTGCCAGTAGTATAACAGGGGGCGAATCACCCCTCCACTTT

clone size: .
CDR3 length: 15
J gene: TRBJ2-7
D gene: TRBD2
V gene: TRBV6-5
CDR3 protein: CASSIRLALSYEQYF
CDR3 DNA: TGTGCCAGCAGTATTAGACTAGCTCTCTCCTACGAGCAGTACTTC

clone size: .
CDR3 length: 13
J gene: TRBJ2-2
D gene: .
V gene: TRBV28
CDR3 protein: CASSLSRTGELFF
CDR3 DNA: TGTGCCAGCAGTCTGTCGCGCACCGGGGAGCTGTTTTTT

clone size: .
CDR3 length: 15
J gene: TRBJ2-1
D gene: TRBD2
V gene: TRBV19
CDR3 protein: CASTYSGGIANEQFF
CDR3 DNA: TGTGCCAGTACCTATAGCGGGGGGATTGCCAATGAGCAGTTCTTC

clone size: .
CDR3 length: 14
J gene: TRBJ1-1
D gene: .
V gene: TRBV6-2/TRBV6-3
CDR3 protein: CASSYLQGGTEAFF
CDR3 DNA: TGTGCCAGCAGTTACTTACAGGGCGGTACTGAAGCTTTCTTT

clone size: .
CDR3 length: 13
J gene: TRBJ1-1
D gene: .
V gene: TRBV11-1
CDR3 protein: CASSLGQITEAFF
CDR3 DNA: TGTGCCAGCAGCTTAGGACAGATCACTGAAGCTTTCTTT

clone size: .
CDR3 length: 17
J gene: TRBJ1-3
D gene: .
V gene: TRBV11-2
CDR3 protein: CASSFRGGAVGANTIYF
CDR3 DNA: TGTGCCAGCAGCTTCCGCGGCGGGGCAGTGGGTGCTAACACCATATATTTT

clone size: .
CDR3 length: 16
J gene: TRBJ2-1
D gene: TRBD1
V gene: TRBV24-1
CDR3 protein: CATSKGTGGLGYEQFF
CDR3 DNA: TGTGCCACCAGTAAGGGAACAGGGGGCTTAGGCTATGAGCAGTTCTTC

clone size: .
CDR3 length: 14
J gene: TRBJ1-1
D gene: TRBD1
V gene: TRBV10-3
CDR3 protein: CASDRGAMNTEAFF
CDR3 DNA: TGTGCCTCTGACAGGGGGGCCATGAACACTGAAGCTTTCTTT

clone size: .
CDR3 length: 13
J gene: TRBJ2-5
D gene: .
V gene: TRBV11-1
CDR3 protein: CASSLALEETQYF
CDR3 DNA: TGTGCCAGCAGCTTAGCTCTAGAAGAGACCCAGTACTTC

clone size: .
CDR3 length: 13
J gene: TRBJ2-7
D gene: TRBD2
V gene: TRBV6-2/TRBV6-3
CDR3 protein: CASSLTSVNEQYF
CDR3 DNA: TGTGCCAGCAGCCTGACTAGCGTCAACGAGCAGTACTTC

clone size: few
CDR3 length: 14
J gene: TRBJ2-7
D gene: TRBD1
V gene: TRBV19
CDR3 protein: CASSIPGQGTEQYF
CDR3 DNA: TGTGCCAGTAGTATTCCGGGACAGGGGACAGAGCAGTACTTC

clone size: .
CDR3 length: 15
J gene: TRBJ1-1
D gene: .
V gene: TRBV29-1
CDR3 protein: CSVGRPRGGNTEAFF
CDR3 DNA: TGCAGCGTTGGGAGACCCCGAGGGGGGAACACTGAAGCTTTCTTT

clone size: .
CDR3 length: 12
J gene: TRBJ1-5
D gene: .
V gene: TRBV11-1
CDR3 protein: CASVPSIQPQHF
CDR3 DNA: TGTGCCAGCGTGCCCAGTATTCAGCCCCAGCATTTT

clone size: once
CDR3 length: 15
J gene: TRBJ1-2
D gene: TRBD1
V gene: TRBV27
CDR3 protein: CASSLRRQGIGGYTF
CDR3 DNA: TGTGCCAGCAGTTTAAGGCGACAGGGGATAGGCGGCTACACCTTC

clone size: .
CDR3 length: 17
J gene: TRBJ2-1
D gene: TRBD1
V gene: TRBV5-1
CDR3 protein: CASSLVPGTGSSNEQFF
CDR3 DNA: TGCGCCAGCAGCCTTGTGCCAGGGACAGGGTCTAGCAATGAGCAGTTCTTC

clone size: .
CDR3 length: 14
J gene: TRBJ2-3
D gene: .
V gene: TRBV4-1
CDR3 protein: CASSDRPSTDTQYF
CDR3 DNA: TGCGCCAGCAGCGACAGGCCAAGCACAGATACGCAGTATTTT

clone size: .
CDR3 length: 17
J gene: TRBJ2-3
D gene: TRBD2
V gene: TRBV7-6
CDR3 protein: CASSLGGGRAWTDTQYF
CDR3 DNA: TGTGCCAGCAGCTTAGGAGGCGGGAGGGCCTGGACAGATACGCAGTATTTT

clone size: .
CDR3 length: 16
J gene: TRBJ2-5
D gene: TRBD2
V gene: TRBV3-1/TRBV3-2
CDR3 protein: CASSQNPAGGKETQYF
CDR3 DNA: TGTGCCAGCAGCCAAAATCCTGCGGGGGGGAAGGAGACCCAGTACTTC

clone size: .
CDR3 length: 14
J gene: TRBJ2-1
D gene: .
V gene: TRBV28
CDR3 protein: CASSQRLVYNEQFF
CDR3 DNA: TGTGCCAGCAGCCAACGACTGGTTTACAATGAGCAGTTCTTC

clone size: .
CDR3 length: 16
J gene: TRBJ2-7
D gene: TRBD1
V gene: TRBV5-4
CDR3 protein: CASSLGQGVLAYEQYF
CDR3 DNA: TGTGCCAGCAGCTTGGGACAGGGGGTTCTAGCCTACGAGCAGTACTTC

clone size: .
CDR3 length: 15
J gene: TRBJ2-5
D gene: TRBD2
V gene: TRBV19
CDR3 protein: CASSDSGTSGVTQYF
CDR3 DNA: TGTGCCAGTAGCGACTCCGGGACTAGCGGGGTGACCCAGTACTTC

clone size: .
CDR3 length: 15
J gene: TRBJ2-3
D gene: TRBD1
V gene: TRBV7-9
CDR3 protein: CASSPRQGLTDTQYF
CDR3 DNA: TGTGCCAGCAGCCCAAGACAGGGCCTCACAGATACGCAGTATTTT

clone size: few
CDR3 length: 11
J gene: TRBJ1-1
D gene: .
V gene: TRBV12-3/TRBV12-4
CDR3 protein: CASSLGLAAFF
CDR3 DNA: TGTGCCAGCAGTTTGGGACTAGCGGCTTTCTTT

clone size: .
CDR3 length: 15
J gene: TRBJ1-2
D gene: TRBD1
V gene: TRBV7-9
CDR3 protein: CASSLIDRDIYGYTF
CDR3 DNA: TGTGCCAGCAGCTTAATCGACAGGGATATCTATGGCTACACCTTC

clone size: .
CDR3 length: 15
J gene: TRBJ2-7
D gene: .
V gene: TRBV11-2
CDR3 protein: CASSAGARANYEQYF
CDR3 DNA: TGTGCCAGCAGCGCCGGTGCCAGGGCCAACTACGAGCAGTACTTC